The sequence of this T cell receptor (beta chain) was determined in a study of cytomegalovirus exposure and HLA in healthy donors. General study findings and limits: Excluded: some indistinguishable V segments such as TRBV6-2 and TRBV6-3.

Use of 60 Vbeta and 13 Jbeta primers characterized the PCR. Generated by immunoSEQ multiplex PCR, the TCRdb table keeps only in-frame clones and is missing some. Of around 130,000 clones in the sample, less than 85% were seen once. In regard to this clone: Its specificity is not known.

V lost 4 bases and J lost 8; bases outside the gene matches: 15. The CDR3 has 17 amino acids. Germline V gene data show CDR1 as SGHVS and CDR2 as FQNEAQ. The sequencing sample was made of PBMCs. This chain connects TRBV7-8 to TRBJ2-1; 9 bases align to TRBD2. This clonotype originated in a middle-aged man in good health and CMV-seronegative. CDR3 bases: TGTGCCAGCAGCTCCAATGGGGCGGGAGGGCCTCCCGATGAGCAGTTCTTC. It codes for CASSSNGAGGPPDEQFF.